A selection of T cell receptor beta chains follows, all from one sample in a study of control samples from healthy donors and cancer patients. Sequenced by immunoSEQ multiplex PCR; TCRdb stores in-frame clones only, minus some. Here the sample spans about 140,000 clones, about 90% being singletons. The sequenced sample was blood. The receptor source for this set is a young man in good health. Each CDR3 is given with its conserved first and last residue. A D gene is named only where the DNA matches it firmly. Clone size appears in some rows only: once, few, many, or a class for an expanded clone.

cdr3_aa cdr3_nt clone_size j_call v_call d_call
CASSPLQSGGETQYF TGTGCCAGCAGTCCGCTTCAGAGCGGGGGAGAGACCCAGTACTTC . TRBJ2-5 TRBV6-2/TRBV6-3 TRBD2
CASSSDRGSGYTF TGTGCCAGCAGCTCTGACAGGGGGTCTGGCTACACCTTC . TRBJ1-2 TRBV5-4 TRBD1
CASSPSGKVLLKNEQYF TGTGCCAGTAGTCCCTCGGGGAAGGTGCTCTTGAAGAACGAGCAGTACTTC . TRBJ2-7 TRBV19 .
CASSQGFDYGYTF TGTGCCAGCTCCCAAGGGTTTGACTATGGCTACACCTTC . TRBJ1-2 TRBV18 .
CAISEGATYEQYF TGTGCCATCAGTGAGGGGGCTACCTACGAGCAGTACTTC . TRBJ2-7 TRBV10-3 .
CASSPPSGGYSNQPQYF TGTGCCAGCTCACCACCGTCAGGGGGATATAGCAATCAGCCCCAGTATTTT . TRBJ2-3 TRBV18 TRBD1
CASSGPERAVNTEAFF TGTGCCAGCAGTGGACCGGAGAGGGCGGTGAACACTGAAGCTTTCTTT few TRBJ1-1 TRBV6-1 .
CASSLDWEAGELFF TGTGCCAGCAGCTTAGACTGGGAGGCCGGGGAGCTGTTTTTT few TRBJ2-2 TRBV7-9 .
CASSSQGGNTIYF TGCGCCAGCAGCTCTCAGGGAGGAAACACCATATATTTT . TRBJ1-3 TRBV5-1 .
CASSGPPSGGPPVEQYF TGTGCCAGCAGCGGACCCCCGAGCGGGGGCCCTCCTGTCGAGCAGTACTTC . TRBJ2-7 TRBV5-6 TRBD2
CASSLSGLSEQYF TGTGCCAGCAGTTTATCTGGCCTCTCCGAGCAGTACTTC . TRBJ2-7 TRBV27 .
CASSPGQGKSDLFF TGCGCCAGCAGCCCCGGACAGGGGAAGAGTGATTTGTTCTTC . TRBJ2-1 TRBV5-1 TRBD1
CSVANEGLRNGYTF TGCAGCGTAGCCAACGAGGGACTCAGAAATGGCTACACCTTC . TRBJ1-2 TRBV29-1 .
CASSAGTSTYEQYF TGCGCCAGCAGCGCAGGGACGTCTACCTACGAGCAGTACTTC . TRBJ2-7 TRBV5-1 .
CASSEPRGQGNSPLHF TGTGCCAGCAGCGAACCCCGGGGGCAAGGTAATTCACCCCTCCACTTT few TRBJ1-6 TRBV5-4 .
CASSFRGPIVYNEQFF TGTGCCAGCAGTTTCCGGGGGCCTATCGTATACAATGAGCAGTTCTTC . TRBJ2-1 TRBV27 .
CASSSGSSYNSPLHF TGTGCCAGCAGCTCGGGGAGCTCCTATAATTCACCCCTCCACTTT . TRBJ1-6 TRBV7-2 .
CASSPIRRNSGANVLTF TGTGCCAGCTCACCAATCCGGCGAAACTCTGGGGCCAACGTCCTGACTTTC . TRBJ2-6 TRBV18 .
CASSPDRGYYNEQFF TGTGCCAGCAGCCCGGACAGGGGCTACTACAATGAGCAGTTCTTC . TRBJ2-1 TRBV7-9 TRBD1
CASSRDSTPSYEQYF TGTGCCAGTAGCAGAGACTCCACTCCTTCCTACGAGCAGTACTTC . TRBJ2-7 TRBV19 .
CASSQNWVPSGNTIYF TGTGCCAGCAGCCAGAACTGGGTTCCCTCTGGAAACACCATATATTTT once TRBJ1-3 TRBV7-9 .
CASSDGTGGFAGELFF TGTGCCAGCAGCGATGGGACAGGGGGCTTCGCCGGGGAGCTGTTTTTT . TRBJ2-2 TRBV7-3 TRBD1
CASSLGTANYGYTF TGTGCCAGCAGCTTAGGGACGGCTAACTATGGCTACACCTTC . TRBJ1-2 TRBV7-2 .
CSARDKGTQYF TGCAGTGCTAGAGATAAGGGGACCCAGTACTTC once TRBJ2-5 TRBV20-1 .
CASSLGGVTPGYGYTF TGCGCCAGCAGCTTAGGGGGCGTGACCCCCGGCTATGGCTACACCTTC . TRBJ1-2 TRBV5-1 TRBD1
CASSLARGNQPQHF TGTGCCAGCAGCTTAGCGAGAGGCAATCAGCCCCAGCATTTT once TRBJ1-5 TRBV11-2 .
CASSGSGTANYGYTF TGTGCCAGCAGTGGATCCGGGACAGCTAACTATGGCTACACCTTC . TRBJ1-2 TRBV2 TRBD1
CASSLGGGTQPQHF TGTGCCAGCAGCCTTGGTGGGGGCACTCAGCCCCAGCATTTT . TRBJ1-5 TRBV11-2 .
CASSLGGNTEAFF TGTGCCAGCAGCTTAGGCGGGAACACTGAAGCTTTCTTT . TRBJ1-1 TRBV5-4 .
CASSQVPQGYQETQYF TGCGCCAGCAGCCAAGTACCACAGGGGTACCAAGAGACCCAGTACTTC . TRBJ2-5 TRBV4-1 TRBD1
CASSPTSGGTDTQYF TGCGCCAGCAGTCCGACTAGCGGGGGTACAGATACGCAGTATTTT . TRBJ2-3 TRBV5-1 TRBD2
CASSLGGEPYGYTF TGTGCCAGCAGCTTAGGAGGGGAGCCCTATGGCTACACCTTC . TRBJ1-2 TRBV7-9 .
CASSSTSGGGETQYF TGTGCCAGCAGCTCGACTAGCGGGGGAGGAGAGACCCAGTACTTC once TRBJ2-5 TRBV6-5 TRBD2
CAISESAPSGDEQYF TGTGCCATCAGTGAGTCGGCGCCTAGCGGGGACGAGCAGTACTTC . TRBJ2-7 TRBV10-3 TRBD2
CASSLLPETNEKLFF TGTGCCAGCAGCTTACTTCCAGAGACTAATGAAAAACTGTTTTTT . TRBJ1-4 TRBV7-2 .
CASSPGQGVYGYTF TGCGCCAGCAGCCCCGGACAGGGTGTCTATGGCTACACCTTC . TRBJ1-2 TRBV5-1 TRBD1
CASSIGTSGGIYTDTQYF TGTGCCAGTAGTATAGGGACTAGCGGGGGGATATACACAGATACGCAGTATTTT few TRBJ2-3 TRBV19 TRBD2
CASSLSRSTRKDNEQFF TGTGCCAGCAGTTTAAGCCGGAGCACCAGGAAGGACAATGAGCAGTTCTTC . TRBJ2-1 TRBV28 .
CASSLISGGNTGELFF TGTGCCAGCAGCTTAATCAGCGGGGGGAACACCGGGGAGCTGTTTTTT . TRBJ2-2 TRBV7-6 TRBD2
CATPVSTNEKLFF TGTGCCACCCCGGTATCAACTAATGAAAAACTGTTTTTT . TRBJ1-4 TRBV7-9 .